This T cell receptor (beta chain) comes out of a study of blood T cell repertoires in COVID-19. Overall study: Some COVID-19 samples were acute and others convalescent; all came from the United States, Italy and Spain. Sources were T cells, B-cell-depleted T cells, or PBMCs; the material itself was cDNA or gDNA.

Germline values: CDR1 SNHLY, CDR2 FYNNEI. V shed 8 bases, J shed 4 bases, and the junction held 6 bases outside the gene matches. The CDR3 has 13 amino acids. Original processing methods: Amplification with reference gene primers provided the estimates of nucleated cell counts. The repertoire was sequenced with immunoSEQ multiplex PCR; TCRdb's copy has only in-frame clones and lacks some. The DNA gave D and trimming, while V, J and clone size come from that table. Of fewer than 150,000 clones in the sample, approximately 84% are singletons; the top ten hold around 13%. The source material was peripheral blood. The rearrangement links TRBV2 to TRBJ2-7, with TRBD1 matching over 9 bases. This TCR derives from a human donor in a cohort sampled during active COVID-19. CDR3 in DNA: TGTGCCAGCGTCCGGGACAGGGTTTACGAGCAGTACTTC. It encodes CASVRDRVYEQYF.